The clone carrying this T cell receptor beta chain was picked up a small number of times. Trimming took 1 base from V and 5 from J; bases not matched to a gene: 9. Per the germline V gene, CDR1 is KGHSH and CDR2 is LQKENI. The CDR3 is 16 residues long. This table comes from immunoSEQ multiplex PCR, and its TCRdb copy is limited to in-frame clones, with some not included. The sample gives tens of thousands of clones, over 80% of which show up once; approximately 50% is in the top ten. This record belongs to a study of control samples from healthy donors and cancer patients. Sample: blood. This chain uses TRBV18 with TRBJ2-3; 7 nucleotides match TRBD1. The origin of this receptor is a man between 60 and 75 years old in good health. DNA of the CDR3: TGTGCCAGCTCACCACGACAGGGCTCCGCTCTAGATACGCAGTATTTT. It translates to CASSPRQGSALDTQYF.